The 17 T cell receptor beta chains listed next were all sequenced from one sample in a study of blood T cell repertoires in COVID-19. Only in-frame clones appear in the TCRdb table, and some are missing; sequencing was by immunoSEQ multiplex PCR. The repertoire holds 170,000 or so clones, with over 70% as singletons. Sequencing input: peripheral blood. The origin of the receptors is a woman between 55 and 75 years old with acute or convalescent COVID-19.

The chain combines TRBV19 with TRBJ1-5; weak D call: TRBD1 (5 bases). The V and J ends lost 5 bases and 7 bases respectively, with 21 bases between them. In germline, CDR1 is LNHDA, CDR2 SQIVND (reference sequence). The CDR3 contains 16 residues. CDR3 DNA: TGTGCCAGTAGTCTCAAATCGGGGCAACGGGGGCAGCCCCAGCATTTT. Amino acids: CASSLKSGQRGQPQHF.

V usage is TRBV27 and J usage is TRBJ2-3; tentative D call: TRBD2 (6 bases). Trimming removed 6 bases from V and 0 bases from J, with 16 bases in between. Germline lookup yields CDR1 MNHEY and CDR2 SMNVEV (reference sequence). The CDR3 is 16 residues long. The CDR3 sequence is CASRKGLGPSTDTQYF. The CDR3 bases are TGTGCCAGCAGGAAGGGACTCGGTCCTAGCACAGATACGCAGTATTTT.

The chain employs TRBV5-6 and TRBJ2-1; no reliable D call. This CDR3 region has 16 residues. V was pared by 1 base and J by 2 bases, with 13 bases between. Germline CDR1 reads SGHDT; CDR2 reads YYEEEE. The CDR3 sequence is CASSLSQVFTYNEQFF. The DNA for the CDR3 is TGTGCCAGCAGCTTGAGTCAGGTTTTTACCTACAATGAGCAGTTCTTC.

The genes are TRBV4-3 and TRBJ1-2; 8 positions agree with TRBD1. J was trimmed by 3 bases and V by 3 bases; bases with no gene match: 9. CDR1 and CDR2 (germline): LGHNA, YSLEER. The CDR3 sequence is 16 residues long. In DNA form, the CDR3 reads TGCGCCAGCAGCCAGGAAGCTGGACAGGGATACTATGGCTACACCTTC. Encoded protein: CASSQEAGQGYYGYTF.

V is TRBV10-3 and J is TRBJ2-7, with 8 bases lining up with TRBD1. From germline, CDR1 is ENHRY and CDR2 SYGVKD. The CDR3 is 12 residues long. Trimming cost V 10 bases and J 1 base; bases outside gene matches: 3. The chain's CDR3 is CATRTGSYEQYF. DNA for the CDR3: TGTGCCACCCGGACAGGGTCCTACGAGCAGTACTTC.

The chain combines TRBV9 with TRBJ1-1; no reliable D call. CDR1 is SGDLS, CDR2 YYNGEE, per germline. The CDR3 loop spans 14 amino acids. The V end was cut by 0 bases, the J end by 4 bases, with 10 bases between. In nucleotides, the CDR3 is TGTGCCAGCAGCGTAGAGCCCTTCTCCACTGAAGCTTTCTTT. Translation: CASSVEPFSTEAFF.

The V call is TRBV28, the J call TRBJ1-1, with D hard to call. From germline, CDR1 is MDHEN and CDR2 SYDVKM. CDR3 length: 11 amino acids. V was clipped by 6 bases and J by 4 bases, with 6 bases between them. The CDR3 nucleotides are TGTGCCAGCAGGACTCTCACTGAAGCTTTCTTT. Protein: CASRTLTEAFF.

The V and J genes are TRBV5-4 and TRBJ1-3; D remains ambiguous. V dropped 5 bases and J dropped 3 bases, with 15 bases sitting between them. Germline CDR1 is SGHNT and CDR2 is YYREEE (reference sequence). This CDR3 spans 15 amino acids. The CDR3: CASRQSPAGGNTIYF. CDR3 nucleotide sequence: TGTGCCAGCAGACAATCTCCTGCAGGTGGAAACACCATATATTTT. Full variable domain (rest looked up from reference TRBV5-4 and TRBJ1-3): ETGVTQSPTHLIKTRGQQVTLRCSSQSGHNTVSWYQQALGQGPQFIFQYYREEENGRGNFPPRFSGLQFPNYSSELNVNALELDDSALYLCASRQSPAGGNTIYFGEGSWLTVV.

The V call is TRBV24-1, the J call TRBJ1-2; D call uncertain. V gave up 4 bases and J gave up 2 bases, with 10 bases separating them. The CDR3 contains 14 residues. The germline gives CDR1 KGHDR, CDR2 SFDVKD. The CDR3 region is CATSDTTRNYGYTF. In nucleotides, the CDR3 is TGTGCCACCAGTGACACGACACGGAACTATGGCTACACCTTC.

The chain joins TRBV11-2 to TRBJ2-2, with D possibly being TRBD1 (6 bases). Trimming removed 5 bases at V and 5 bases at J, with 21 bases between. The CDR3 sequence is 17 residues long. Germline-derived CDR1 and CDR2 are SGHAT and FQNNGV. The CDR3 region has the DNA TGTGCCAGCAGCCCCTCCCCTGGGGGCTTGGGAACCGGGGAGCTGTTTTTT. Encoded protein: CASSPSPGGLGTGELFF.

The gene calls are TRBV10-1 and TRBJ2-7, with 10 nucleotides matching TRBD1. The CDR3 has 17 residues. Germline assignment: CDR1 WNHNN and CDR2 SYGVQD (reference sequence). With 3 bases clipped from V and 2 bases from J, the junction kept 10 bases outside the gene matches. Written as DNA, the CDR3 is TGCGCCAGCAGTGAAGGGACCCCAGGGACAGGGGCCTACGAGCAGTACTTC. Its protein is CASSEGTPGTGAYEQYF.

V and J are TRBV6-6 and TRBJ2-1; 11 bases align to TRBD1. Germline lookup yields CDR1 MNHNY and CDR2 SVGAGI (reference sequence). This CDR3 has 20 amino acids. The V and J ends lost 6 bases and 7 bases, in that order; junction bases with no gene match: 23. Here the CDR3 DNA reads TGTGCCAGCAGCCTAGGCCGGGGGACAGGGGGACCTTACAGGGCGAATGAGCAGTTCTTC. This gives the protein CASSLGRGTGGPYRANEQFF.

The chain carries TRBV6-5 and TRBJ2-3, with 11 nucleotides matching TRBD2. The germline V gene has CDR1 MNHEY and CDR2 SVGAGI. The V segment lost 6 bases and the J segment 6 bases; nucleotides outside the gene matches: 5. CDR3 size: 14 residues. CDR3 sequence: CASRLAGGHDTQYF. CDR3 nucleotides: TGTGCCAGCAGATTAGCGGGGGGGCACGATACGCAGTATTTT.

CDR3 sequence: CASSIGTGGSYEQYF. The CDR3, as DNA: TGTGCCAGCAGCATAGGGACAGGGGGGAGCTACGAGCAGTACTTC. V usage is TRBV28 and J usage is TRBJ2-7, with 11 bases matching TRBD1. The length of the CDR3 is 15 residues. Looked up from germline, CDR1 is MDHEN and CDR2 is SYDVKM. After removal of 6 bases from V and 3 bases from J, the junction contained 7 bases not matched to a gene.

V gene TRBV6-6 combines with J gene TRBJ2-7; a possible D gene is TRBD2 (5 bases). CDR1 is MNHNY, CDR2 SVGAGI, per germline (reference sequence). The CDR3 extends over 15 amino acids. V lost 6 bases to trimming and J lost 4 bases, with 19 bases between them. The CDR3 DNA follows: TGTGCCAGCAGGCCCTTTCGAGCCGGGGTTTACGAGCAGTACTTC. Residues: CASRPFRAGVYEQYF.

This chain links TRBV5-8 with TRBJ1-1; D gene uncertain. CDR1 is SGHTS and CDR2 is YDEGEE in the germline V gene. This CDR3 is 15 amino acids long. Trimming took off 1 base at V and 4 bases at J, with 14 bases between the two ends. The chain's CDR3 is CASSLTRYRGTEAFF. DNA for the CDR3: TGTGCCAGCAGCTTGACTCGGTACCGAGGCACTGAAGCTTTCTTT.

CDR3 region: CASSLEQGANYGYTF. As DNA, the CDR3 is TGTGCCAGCAGCTTAGAGCAGGGGGCTAACTATGGCTACACCTTC. The chain couples TRBV7-9 to TRBJ1-2; TRBD1 aligns across 7 bases. V lost 1 base to trimming and J lost 0 bases; unmatched junction nucleotides: 2. Germline assignment: CDR1 SEHNR and CDR2 FQNEAQ (reference sequence). The CDR3 sequence is 15 residues long.